A selection of T cell receptor beta chains follows, all from one sample in a study of blood T cell repertoires in COVID-19. Data came from immunoSEQ multiplex PCR; TCRdb stores just in-frame clones and leaves some out. The sample yields hundreds of thousands of clones, roughly 87% seen once. Material: peripheral blood. Receptors were obtained from a man between 60 and 70 years old who had recovered from COVID-19. The CDR3 runs from the conserved cysteine through the conserved F or W. The order of the fields is V gene, clone size, D gene, CDR3 protein. The D gene is left open where the match is weak. Rows may omit the clone size; those that give it use once, few, many or a size class.

TRBV3-1/TRBV3-2	-	-	CASSQDKGGTFF
TRBV4-2	-	-	CASSQDTGGRNIQYF
TRBV18	-	-	CASSRDSNSNQPQHF
TRBV12-3/TRBV12-4	-	-	CASSFGDYGYTF
TRBV6-1	-	-	CASSERMGGGQETQYF
TRBV4-1	-	TRBD2	CASSPISRGFSYEQYF
TRBV7-9	-	TRBD1	CASSLAFGDRSAAQYF
TRBV10-3	once	-	CAISVDQMDWSSYNEQFF
TRBV24-1	once	TRBD1	CATSDPGTGSGELFF
TRBV19	-	TRBD1	CASSLTGETEAFF
TRBV5-1	-	-	CASSFAGVGNNSPLHF
TRBV5-1	-	-	CASSPPGIYGYTF
TRBV27	-	-	CASSLGRVNYEQYF
TRBV11-2	-	TRBD2	CASSLFGTSGTDTQYF
TRBV5-5	-	TRBD2	CASREAGEATDTQYF
TRBV21-1	-	-	CASSKVGTSGAPLDNEQFF